This T cell receptor (beta chain) comes out of a study of blood T cell repertoires in COVID-19. The Seattle site enrolled patients during active infection and followed them longitudinally. V lost 2 bases to trimming and J lost 4 bases, with 12 bases between them. Germline V gene sequence: CDR1 ENHRY, CDR2 SYGVKD. The CDR3 consists of 15 residues. Produced via immunoSEQ multiplex PCR; TCRdb's table is partial and in-frame only. The sample has 150,000 to 200,000 clones; 83% are singletons. The sequence came from a woman aged 70-85 years with COVID-19, enrolled during active disease. This chain connects TRBV10-3 to TRBJ2-1, with D perhaps matching TRBD2 (6 bases). Sequencing used peripheral blood. In DNA form, the CDR3 reads TGTGCCATCAGTGAGGAGGAGGGCCGTTACAATGAGCAGTTCTTC. The encoded protein is CAISEEEGRYNEQFF.